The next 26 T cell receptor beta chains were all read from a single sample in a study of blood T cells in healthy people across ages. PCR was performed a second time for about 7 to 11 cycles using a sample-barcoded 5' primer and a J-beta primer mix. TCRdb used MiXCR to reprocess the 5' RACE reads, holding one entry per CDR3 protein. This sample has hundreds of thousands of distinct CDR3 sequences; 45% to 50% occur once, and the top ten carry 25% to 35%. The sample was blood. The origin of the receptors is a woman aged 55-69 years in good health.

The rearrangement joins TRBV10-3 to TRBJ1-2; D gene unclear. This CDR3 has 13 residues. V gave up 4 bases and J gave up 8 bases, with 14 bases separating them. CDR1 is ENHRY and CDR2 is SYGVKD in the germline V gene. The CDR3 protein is CAISVGGLAGYTF. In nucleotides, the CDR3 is TGTGCCATCAGTGTTGGAGGGCTAGCCGGCTACACCTTC.

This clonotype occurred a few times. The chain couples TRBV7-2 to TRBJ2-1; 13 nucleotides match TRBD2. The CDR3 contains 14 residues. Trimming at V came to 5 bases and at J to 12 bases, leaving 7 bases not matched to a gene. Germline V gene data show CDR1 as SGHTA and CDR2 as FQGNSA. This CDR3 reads CASSNRTSGRGQFF. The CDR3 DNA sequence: TGTGCCAGCAGCAATCGGACTAGCGGGAGAGGGCAGTTCTTC.

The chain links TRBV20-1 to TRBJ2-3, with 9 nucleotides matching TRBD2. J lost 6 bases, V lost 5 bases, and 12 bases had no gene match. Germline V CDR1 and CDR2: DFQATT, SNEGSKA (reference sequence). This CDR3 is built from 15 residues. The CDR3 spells CSALSWTSVRDTQYF. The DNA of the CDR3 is TGCAGTGCTCTTAGTTGGACTAGCGTTAGGGATACGCAGTATTTT.

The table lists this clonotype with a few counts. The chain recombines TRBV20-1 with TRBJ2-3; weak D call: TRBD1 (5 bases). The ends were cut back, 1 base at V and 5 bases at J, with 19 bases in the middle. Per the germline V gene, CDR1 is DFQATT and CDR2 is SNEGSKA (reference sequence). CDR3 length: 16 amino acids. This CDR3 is CSARGTPGSRGDTQYF. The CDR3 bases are TGCAGTGCTAGAGGGACACCCGGGTCCCGCGGAGATACGCAGTATTTT.

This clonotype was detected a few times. Here the CDR3 reads CASSLRIGTQYF. CDR3 nucleotides: TGTGCCAGCAGCTTAAGGATTGGGACCCAGTACTTC. The rearrangement links TRBV7-2 to TRBJ2-5, with D unresolved. The germline CDR1 and CDR2 sequences are SGHTA and FQGNSA. The CDR3 has 12 residues. V lost 2 bases and J 7 bases, leaving 8 bases between the germline ends.

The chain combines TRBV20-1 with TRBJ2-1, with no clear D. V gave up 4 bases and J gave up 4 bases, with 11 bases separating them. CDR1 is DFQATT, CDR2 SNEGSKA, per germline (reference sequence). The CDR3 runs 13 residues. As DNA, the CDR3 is TGCAGTGCTACAAGCAGACCTTACAATGAGCAGTTCTTC. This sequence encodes CSATSRPYNEQFF.

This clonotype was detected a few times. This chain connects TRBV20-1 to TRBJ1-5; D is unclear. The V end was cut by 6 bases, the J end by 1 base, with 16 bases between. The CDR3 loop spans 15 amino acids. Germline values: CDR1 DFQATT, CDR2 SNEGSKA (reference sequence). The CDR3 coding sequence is TGCAGTGCACCGGACTTTTATGGGAGCAATCAGCCCCAGCATTTT. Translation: CSAPDFYGSNQPQHF.

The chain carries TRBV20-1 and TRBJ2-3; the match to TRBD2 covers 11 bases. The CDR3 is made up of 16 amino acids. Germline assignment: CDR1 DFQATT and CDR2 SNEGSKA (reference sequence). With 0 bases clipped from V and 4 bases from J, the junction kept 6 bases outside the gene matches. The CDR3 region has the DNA TGCAGTGCTAGAGATCGAACTAGCGGGAGTGCAGATACGCAGTATTTT. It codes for CSARDRTSGSADTQYF.

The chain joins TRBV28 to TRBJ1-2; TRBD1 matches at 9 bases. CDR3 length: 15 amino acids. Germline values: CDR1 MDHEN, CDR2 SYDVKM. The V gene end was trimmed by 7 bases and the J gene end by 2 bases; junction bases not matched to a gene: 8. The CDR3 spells CASTIRQGGNYGYTF. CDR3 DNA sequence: TGTGCCAGCACCATTAGACAGGGGGGAAACTATGGCTACACCTTC.

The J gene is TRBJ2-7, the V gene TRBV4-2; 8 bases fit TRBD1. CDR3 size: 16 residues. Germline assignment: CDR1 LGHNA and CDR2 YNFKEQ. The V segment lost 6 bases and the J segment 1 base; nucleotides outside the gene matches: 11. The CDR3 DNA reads TGTGCCAGCAGTCGAGGACAGGGCTCTTCTTCCTACGAGCAGTACTTC. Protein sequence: CASSRGQGSSSYEQYF.

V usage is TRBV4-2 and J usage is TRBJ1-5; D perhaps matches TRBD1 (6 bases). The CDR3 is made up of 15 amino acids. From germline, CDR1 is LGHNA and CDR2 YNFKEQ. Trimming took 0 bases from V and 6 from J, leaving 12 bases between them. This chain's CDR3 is CASSQEGQIGQPQHF. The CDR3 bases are TGTGCCAGCAGCCAAGAGGGACAAATAGGTCAGCCCCAGCATTTT.

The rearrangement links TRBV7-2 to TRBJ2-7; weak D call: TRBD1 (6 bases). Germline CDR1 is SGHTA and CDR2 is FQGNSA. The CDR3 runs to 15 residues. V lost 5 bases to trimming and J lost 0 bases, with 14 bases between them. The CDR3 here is CASSVRDTDSYEQYF. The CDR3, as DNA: TGTGCCAGCAGCGTCCGGGACACGGACTCCTACGAGCAGTACTTC.

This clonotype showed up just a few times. CDR3 sequence reads: CASSQVGRGYNEQFF. The CDR3 DNA sequence: TGCGCCAGCAGCCAAGTGGGGAGGGGGTACAATGAGCAGTTCTTC. The chain uses TRBV4-3 and TRBJ2-1; tentatively, D is TRBD2 (7 bases). The CDR3 sequence is 15 residues long. Per germline, CDR1 LGHNA and CDR2 YSLEER. The V end lost 1 base, the J end lost 4 bases, and 11 bases lay between the germline ends.

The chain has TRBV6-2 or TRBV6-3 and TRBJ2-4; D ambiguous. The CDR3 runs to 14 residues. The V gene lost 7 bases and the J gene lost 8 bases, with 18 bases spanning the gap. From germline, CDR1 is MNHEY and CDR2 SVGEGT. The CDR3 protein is CASNFDPRRDIQYF. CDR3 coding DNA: TGTGCCAGCAATTTCGATCCCAGAAGGGACATTCAGTACTTC.

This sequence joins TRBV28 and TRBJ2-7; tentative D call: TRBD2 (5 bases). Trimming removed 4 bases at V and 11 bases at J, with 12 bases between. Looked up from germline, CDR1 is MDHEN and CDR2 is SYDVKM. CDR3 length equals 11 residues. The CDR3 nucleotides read TGTGCCAGCAGTTCACTGATCGGGAAGTACTTC. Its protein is CASSSLIGKYF.

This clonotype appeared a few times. The CDR3 is CASSPVGTETQYF. CDR3 DNA: TGTGCCAGCAGCCCCGTGGGGACGGAGACCCAGTACTTC. J is TRBJ2-5 and V is TRBV6-2 or TRBV6-3, with D perhaps given as TRBD1 or TRBD2 (5 bases each). Trimming stripped 6 bases from V and 5 bases from J, with 13 bases between. Germline CDR1 MNHEY, CDR2 SVGEGT. CDR3 length: 13 residues.

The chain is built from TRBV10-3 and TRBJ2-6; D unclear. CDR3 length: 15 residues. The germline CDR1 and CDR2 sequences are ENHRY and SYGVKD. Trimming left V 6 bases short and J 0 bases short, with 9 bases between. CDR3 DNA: TGTGCCATCAGGCCAGACCTCTCTGGGGCCAACGTCCTGACTTTC. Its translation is CAIRPDLSGANVLTF.

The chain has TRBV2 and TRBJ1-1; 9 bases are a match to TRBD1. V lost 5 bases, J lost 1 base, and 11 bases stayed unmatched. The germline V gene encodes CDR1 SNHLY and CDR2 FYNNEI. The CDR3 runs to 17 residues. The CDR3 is CASSSTGGGRPNTEAFF. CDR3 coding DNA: TGTGCCAGCAGTAGTACAGGGGGCGGCCGTCCGAACACTGAAGCTTTCTTT.

This CDR3 is CASSVTFRNTEAFF. CDR3 sequence (DNA): TGTGCCAGCAGTGTTACCTTTAGGAACACTGAAGCTTTCTTT. The gene calls are TRBV6-5 and TRBJ1-1, with D unclear. Germline CDR1 reads MNHEY; CDR2 reads SVGAGI. Between the trimmed V and J ends, which lost 5 bases and 1 base, there was a span of 11 bases. The CDR3 loop spans 14 amino acids.

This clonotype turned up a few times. The CDR3 sequence is CASSLQGALETQYF. The DNA of the CDR3 is TGTGCCAGCAGCTTACAGGGGGCGTTAGAGACCCAGTACTTC. The V and J genes are TRBV13 and TRBJ2-5; 8 bases fit TRBD1. CDR1 PRHDT and CDR2 FYEKMQ come from the germline V gene (reference sequence). The CDR3 consists of 14 residues. The junction had 3 bases not matched to a gene; V was cut back by 2 bases and J by 4 bases.

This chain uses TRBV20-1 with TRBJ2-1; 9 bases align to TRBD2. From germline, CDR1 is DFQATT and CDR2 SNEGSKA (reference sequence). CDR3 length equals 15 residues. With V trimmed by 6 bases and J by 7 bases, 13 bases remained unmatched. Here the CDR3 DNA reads TGCAGTGCGCCCGGAATAGCGGGAGTGAGGAATGAGCAGTTCTTC. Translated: CSAPGIAGVRNEQFF.

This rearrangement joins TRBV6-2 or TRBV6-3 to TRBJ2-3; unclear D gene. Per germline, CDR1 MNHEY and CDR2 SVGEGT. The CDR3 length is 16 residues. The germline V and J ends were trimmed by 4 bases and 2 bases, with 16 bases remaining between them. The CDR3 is CASSSTDRPPTDTQYF. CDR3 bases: TGTGCCAGCAGTTCTACAGATAGGCCTCCCACAGATACGCAGTATTTT.

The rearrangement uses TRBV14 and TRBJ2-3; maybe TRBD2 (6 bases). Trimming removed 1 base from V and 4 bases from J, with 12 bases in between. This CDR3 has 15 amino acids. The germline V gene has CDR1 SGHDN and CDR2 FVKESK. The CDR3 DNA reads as TGTGCCAGCAGCCAAGGGAGGGTCTACTCAGATACGCAGTATTTT. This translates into CASSQGRVYSDTQYF.

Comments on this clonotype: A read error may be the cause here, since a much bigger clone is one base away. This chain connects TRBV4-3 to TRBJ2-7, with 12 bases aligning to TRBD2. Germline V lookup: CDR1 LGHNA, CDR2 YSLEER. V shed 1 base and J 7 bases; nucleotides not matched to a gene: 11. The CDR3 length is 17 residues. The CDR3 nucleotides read TGCGCCAGCAGCCAAGGTCCTACTAGCGGGAGGTTCGATGAGCAGTACTTC. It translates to CASSQGPTSGRFDEQYF.

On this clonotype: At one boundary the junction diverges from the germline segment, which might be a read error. This chain's CDR3 is CAGSLTGAVSYNEQFF. DNA of the CDR3: TGTGCCGGCAGCTTAACGGGAGCGGTATCCTACAATGAGCAGTTCTTC. This chain links TRBV7-8 with TRBJ2-1; D is perhaps TRBD2 (6 bases). The CDR3 length is 16 residues. Germline V gives CDR1 SGHVS, CDR2 FQNEAQ.

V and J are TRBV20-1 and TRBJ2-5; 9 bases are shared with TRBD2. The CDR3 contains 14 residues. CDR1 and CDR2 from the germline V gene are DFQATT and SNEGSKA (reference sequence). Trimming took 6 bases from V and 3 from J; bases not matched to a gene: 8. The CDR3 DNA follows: TGCAGTGCCGCCAGAGCGGGAGGAAAAGAGACCCAGTACTTC. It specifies CSAARAGGKETQYF.